This passage covers 10 T cell receptor beta chains from one sample sequenced in a study of cytomegalovirus exposure and HLA in healthy donors. It was with 60 Vbeta and 13 Jbeta primers that the PCR ran. Repertoires were generated with immunoSEQ multiplex PCR, while TCRdb's copy carries only in-frame clones and drops some. In the table there are roughly 100,000 clones, approximately 9% of which are singletons. The specimen sequenced was PBMCs. The source is a man between 50 and 59 years old in good health and CMV-seropositive.

The rearrangement joins TRBV5-1 to TRBJ1-5, with D possibly being TRBD1 (6 bases). The germline V gene has CDR1 SGHRS and CDR2 YFSETQ. The CDR3 totals 14 residues. V was pared by 4 bases and J by 2 bases, with 10 bases between. The DNA for the CDR3 is TGCGCCAGCAGCGGCGAGGGGGGCAATCAGCCCCAGCATTTT. It codes for CASSGEGGNQPQHF.

This clone was picked up a small number of times. The genes are TRBV6-1 and TRBJ2-1; 10 bases map to TRBD2. CDR1 and CDR2 (germline): MNHNS, SASEGT. J lost 6 bases, V lost 4 bases, and 15 bases had no gene match. This CDR3 region has 18 residues. This chain's CDR3 is CASSAPPGAGGPGNEQFF. The CDR3 DNA reads as TGTGCCAGCAGTGCACCCCCGGGAGCGGGAGGGCCCGGCAATGAGCAGTTCTTC.

Only a few counts were recorded for this clone. J is TRBJ2-7 and V is TRBV7-8; 9 bases fit TRBD2. Germline V gene lookup returns CDR1 SGHVS and CDR2 FQNEAQ. After removal of 5 bases from V and 2 bases from J, the junction contained 16 bases not matched to a gene. The CDR3 totals 18 residues. DNA of the CDR3: TGTGCCAGCAGCCACCCCGGGACTAGCAGAAAACCTCCCTACGAGCAGTACTTC. Encoded protein: CASSHPGTSRKPPYEQYF. Complete variable domain (other parts from reference TRBV7-8 and TRBJ2-7): GAGVSQSPRYKVAKRGQDVALRCDPISGHVSLFWYQQALGQGPEFLTYFQNEAQLDKSGLPSDRFFAERPEGSVSTLKIQRTQQEDSAVYLCASSHPGTSRKPPYEQYFGPGTRLTVT.

This clone was seen repeatedly, ten times or more. V is TRBV4-2 and J is TRBJ2-1, with TRBD1 matching over 8 bases. Germline lookup yields CDR1 LGHNA and CDR2 YNFKEQ. The CDR3 consists of 13 residues. The trim removed 5 bases at V and 10 bases at J, leaving 7 bases unmatched. The CDR3 nucleotides read TGTGCCAGCAGCTCCTGGACAGGGAGAGAGCAGTTCTTC. This translates into CASSSWTGREQFF.

There are a few counts of this clone. One end of the junction is discordant with germline, which a read error may explain. The V gene is TRBV4-2, the J gene TRBJ2-7; the D gene is possibly TRBD2 (6 bases). The germline V gene has CDR1 LGHNA and CDR2 YNFKEQ. This CDR3 region has 15 residues. The CDR3 is CAGSQDQWEADEQYF. The CDR3 bases are TGTGCCGGCAGCCAAGATCAGTGGGAGGCTGACGAGCAGTACTTC.

The chain carries TRBV28 and TRBJ2-7, with a tentative D call TRBD2 (5 bases). V lost 6 bases, J lost 2 bases, and 11 bases lay in between. This CDR3 spans 13 amino acids. Germline values: CDR1 MDHEN, CDR2 SYDVKM. The CDR3 loop reads CASSRGPTYEQYF. The CDR3 DNA sequence: TGTGCCAGCAGCCGGGGTCCCACCTACGAGCAGTACTTC.

Only a few counts were recorded for this clone. The rearrangement links TRBV5-4 to TRBJ2-1; maybe TRBD2 (5 bases). This CDR3 comprises 15 residues. V was cut by 0 bases and J by 8 bases, with 15 bases left in between. Germline V gene data show CDR1 as SGHNT and CDR2 as YYREEE (reference sequence). CDR3 nucleotide sequence: TGTGCCAGCAGCTTGGCCGCAGCCGGGATCTATGAGCAGTTCTTC. Translated, it gives CASSLAAAGIYEQFF.

The rearrangement links TRBV7-9 to TRBJ1-1; weak D call: TRBD1 (5 bases). The V gene lost 2 bases and the J gene lost 5 bases, with 9 bases spanning the gap. The CDR3 consists of 13 residues. Germline V lookup: CDR1 SEHNR, CDR2 FQNEAQ (reference sequence). The CDR3 bases are TGTGCCAGCAGCTTAACCGGGGGGACTGAAGCTTTCTTT. Translating gives CASSLTGGTEAFF.

This clone has more than one count but fewer than ten. The J gene is TRBJ2-4, the V gene TRBV6-1, with 7 nucleotides matching TRBD2. CDR1 is MNHNS and CDR2 is SASEGT in the germline V gene. The V segment lost 3 bases and the J segment 2 bases; nucleotides outside the gene matches: 16. The CDR3 is 19 residues long. The CDR3 region is CASSEKREGKGYSKNIQYF. The CDR3 DNA reads as TGTGCCAGCAGTGAGAAAAGGGAGGGTAAGGGGTATTCCAAAAACATTCAGTACTTC.

This clone has more than one count but fewer than ten. The chain carries TRBV19 and TRBJ2-1; D unresolved. V lost 7 bases to trimming and J lost 0 bases, with 10 bases between them. CDR3 length equals 14 residues. Germline V lookup: CDR1 LNHDA, CDR2 SQIVND (reference sequence). The CDR3 spells CASMSPGSYNEQFF. DNA of the CDR3: TGTGCCAGTATGTCCCCGGGCTCCTACAATGAGCAGTTCTTC.